These 10 T cell receptor beta chains were all obtained from the same sample, sequenced in a study of blood T cell repertoires in COVID-19 (dated by TCRdb to about 2020). Preparation of the library involved the immunoSEQ multiplex PCR assay. TCRdb provides this immuneACCESS table in a form limited to in-frame rearrangements. Some clones are lacking; in checked studies, under half of them reflect an unresolved V gene, and why the rest are absent is not known. The sample table holds around 500,000 clones, of which 80% to 90% were seen once. The ten top clones hold 3% to 4% of the sample. Sequenced sample: peripheral blood. The receptors originated from a human donor in a cohort sampled during active COVID-19.

The chain recombines TRBV19 with TRBJ2-2; no definite D call. The length of the CDR3 is 13 residues. Germline CDR1 reads LNHDA; CDR2 reads SQIVND (reference sequence). V lost 2 bases and J lost 6, with 7 bases in between. The CDR3 sequence is CASSISVAGELFF. In nucleotides, the CDR3 is TGTGCCAGTAGTATATCGGTTGCCGGGGAGCTGTTTTTT.

The chain recombines TRBV7-3 with TRBJ2-2; maybe TRBD2 (7 bases). The V gene's germline CDR1 is SGHTA and CDR2 FQGTGA. This CDR3 has 16 amino acids. V lost 5 bases to trimming and J lost 3 bases, with 16 bases between them. CDR3 coding DNA: TGTGCCAGCAGCCCAAGGGGGGGCGCTGACACCGGGGAGCTGTTTTTT. This codes for CASSPRGGADTGELFF.

This clone showed up many times. The chain has TRBV11-2 and TRBJ2-1; 9 bases agree with TRBD1. Germline trimming cut 5 bases from V and 4 bases from J; bases unmatched to any gene: 6. Germline lookup yields CDR1 SGHAT and CDR2 FQNNGV. The CDR3 has 15 amino acids. The CDR3 DNA sequence: TGTGCCAGCAGCCTTCCGGGACAGGGTTACAATGAGCAGTTCTTC. Translation gives CASSLPGQGYNEQFF.

V gene TRBV7-2 combines with J gene TRBJ1-3, with D uncertain. The V end was cut by 0 bases, the J end by 4 bases, with 13 bases between. The germline V gene has CDR1 SGHTA and CDR2 FQGNSA. The CDR3 sequence is 16 residues long. The DNA for the CDR3 is TGTGCCAGCAGCTTAGCCCTTGGCTCCTCGGGAAACACCATATATTTT. It yields the protein CASSLALGSSGNTIYF.

V and J are TRBV28 and TRBJ2-1, with 10 positions matching TRBD2. After removal of 6 bases from V and 4 bases from J, the junction contained 6 bases not matched to a gene. Germline assignment: CDR1 MDHEN and CDR2 SYDVKM. The CDR3 runs to 15 residues. CDR3 sequence reads: CASRGWTSGYNEQFF. The CDR3 DNA is TGTGCCAGCAGAGGATGGACTAGCGGTTACAATGAGCAGTTCTTC.

This clone was picked up a small number of times. V usage is TRBV7-2 and J usage is TRBJ2-1; 8 bases fit TRBD2. Trimming removed 4 bases from V and 2 bases from J; junction bases left unmatched: 7. Germline assignment: CDR1 SGHTA and CDR2 FQGNSA. The CDR3 runs 16 residues. The CDR3 nucleotides read TGTGCCAGCAGCTCAAGCCTAGCGGGCCCCTACAATGAGCAGTTCTTC. Amino acid sequence: CASSSSLAGPYNEQFF. The variable domain in full, with the rest retrieved from reference TRBV7-2 and TRBJ2-1, is GAGVSQSPSNKVTEKGKDVELRCDPISGHTALYWYRQSLGQGLEFLIYFQGNSAPDKSGLPSDRFSAERTGGSVSTLTIQRTQQEDSAVYLCASSSSLAGPYNEQFFGPGTRLTVL.

The chain couples TRBV5-4 to TRBJ1-6; no definite D call. Looked up from germline, CDR1 is SGHNT and CDR2 is YYREEE (reference sequence). The V gene lost 0 bases and the J gene lost 0 bases, with 7 bases spanning the gap. This CDR3 has 16 amino acids. The CDR3 bases are TGTGCCAGCAGCTTGGGGAGGGTCTCCTATAATTCACCCCTCCACTTT. This encodes CASSLGRVSYNSPLHF.

V is TRBV4-3 and J is TRBJ2-7, with D perhaps matching TRBD1 (6 bases). This CDR3 spans 14 amino acids. V lost 6 bases to trimming and J lost 0 bases, with 12 bases between them. The germline gives CDR1 LGHNA, CDR2 YSLEER. The CDR3 sequence is CASSWGLDSYEQYF. CDR3 DNA: TGCGCCAGCAGTTGGGGGCTAGACTCCTACGAGCAGTACTTC.

The CDR3 DNA follows: TGCGCCAGCAGCCAAGTGACTAGCGGGAGCGATGAGCAGTTCTTC. This translates into CASSQVTSGSDEQFF. The V and J genes are TRBV4-1 and TRBJ2-1; 12 bases are shared with TRBD2. CDR1 is MGHRA, CDR2 YSYEKL, per germline. The CDR3 spans 15 residues. With 1 base clipped from V and 8 bases from J, the junction kept 3 bases outside the gene matches.

The rearrangement links TRBV5-6 to TRBJ2-5, with D perhaps matching TRBD2 (6 bases). The CDR3 extends over 17 amino acids. Looked up from germline, CDR1 is SGHDT and CDR2 is YYEEEE. V lost 2 bases to trimming and J lost 0 bases, with 17 bases between them. In nucleotides, the CDR3 is TGTGCCAGCAGCTTACGCGGGGTAGCGGCCAACCAAGAGACCCAGTACTTC. Protein product: CASSLRGVAANQETQYF.